The sequence of this T cell receptor (beta chain) was determined in a study of OX40 agonist ivuxolimab in advanced cancers. Study-wide context: At 65% to 90% male, the cohort had a mean age of about 60 years, ranging from about 20 to 80.

The data were produced by immunoSEQ multiplex PCR, yet TCRdb's version contains in-frame clones alone and is incomplete. The data contain tens of thousands of clones, 94% of them singletons. Germline CDR1 reads LNHNV; CDR2 reads YYDKDF (reference sequence). V shed 5 bases, J shed 6 bases, and the junction held 11 bases outside the gene matches. CDR3 length: 15 residues. This specimen was CD4+ or CD8+ T cells sorted from blood, taken in a trial of the OX40 agonist ivuxolimab. The sequence derives from an adult with an advanced solid tumor such as melanoma, head and neck, liver or kidney cancer. This chain links TRBV15 with TRBJ1-2, with TRBD1 matching 8 bases. The CDR3: CATSPRTQGANGYTF. DNA of the CDR3: TGTGCCACCAGCCCCCGGACGCAGGGGGCGAATGGCTACACCTTC.